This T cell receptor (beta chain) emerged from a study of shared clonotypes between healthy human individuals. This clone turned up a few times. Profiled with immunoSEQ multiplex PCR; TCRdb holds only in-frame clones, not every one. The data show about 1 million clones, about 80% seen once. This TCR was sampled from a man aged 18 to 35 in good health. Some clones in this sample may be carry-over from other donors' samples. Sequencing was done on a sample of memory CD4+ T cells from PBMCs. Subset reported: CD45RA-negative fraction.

The CDR3 DNA is TGTGCCAGCAGTGAGTGGACTAGTAAGGGGGAGCAGTTCTTC. It specifies CASSEWTSKGEQFF. The chain links TRBV6-1 to TRBJ2-1; 7 bases fit TRBD2. CDR1 MNHNS and CDR2 SASEGT come from the germline V gene. V was clipped by 3 bases and J by 10 bases; unmatched bases: 9. This CDR3 comprises 14 residues.